The 21 T cell receptor beta chains presented below share a single source sample, sequenced in a study of blood T cell repertoires in COVID-19. The table came from immunoSEQ multiplex PCR; TCRdb's copy has only in-frame clones and leaves some out. The sample has 110,000 to 150,000 clones, around 83% seen once. The material sequenced was peripheral blood. These receptors all come from a woman aged 55-69 years with acute or convalescent COVID-19.

The chain links TRBV28 to TRBJ1-2, with D hard to call. V shed 6 bases and J shed 0 bases, with 5 bases lying between them. Per germline, CDR1 MDHEN and CDR2 SYDVKM. The CDR3 has 12 amino acids. CDR3 bases: TGTGCCAGCAGCCCGGCTAACTATGGCTACACCTTC. Protein: CASSPANYGYTF.

For this clone: Other DNA sequences of this sample code for an identical CDR3. The chain uses TRBV27 and TRBJ1-6; no reliable D call. The ends were cut back, 3 bases at V and 7 bases at J, with 7 bases in the middle. The germline V gene encodes CDR1 MNHEY and CDR2 SMNVEV (reference sequence). This CDR3 is 13 amino acids long. Here the CDR3 DNA reads TGTGCCAGCAGTTTTCGAGGGAATTCACCCCTCCACTTT. It codes for CASSFRGNSPLHF.

The genes are TRBV7-8 and TRBJ2-1; 11 bases are a match to TRBD1. There are 16 residues in the CDR3. CDR1 SGHVS and CDR2 FQNEAQ come from the germline V gene. The trim removed 5 bases at V and 6 bases at J, leaving 9 bases unmatched. The CDR3 loop is CASSRAGTGGFNEQFF. The CDR3 DNA reads as TGTGCCAGCAGCCGAGCCGGGACAGGGGGTTTCAATGAGCAGTTCTTC.

The genes are TRBV19 and TRBJ1-2; D gene ambiguous. The CDR3 has 13 amino acids. Trimming left V 8 bases short and J 6 bases short, with 16 bases between. Per germline, CDR1 LNHDA and CDR2 SQIVND (reference sequence). The chain's CDR3 is CASGLGREDGYTF. The CDR3 coding sequence is TGTGCCAGTGGACTTGGGAGGGAGGATGGCTACACCTTC.

The chain uses TRBV9 and TRBJ2-1; 7 bases agree with TRBD1. Germline CDR1 SGDLS, CDR2 YYNGEE. J lost 3 bases, V lost 2 bases, and 5 bases had no gene match. The CDR3 runs 15 residues. CDR3 in amino acids: CASSVRDRIYNEQFF. The CDR3 DNA sequence: TGTGCCAGCAGCGTCCGGGACAGAATCTACAATGAGCAGTTCTTC.

The J gene is TRBJ1-6, the V gene TRBV11-2; TRBD1 agrees at 7 bases. The CDR3 loop spans 15 amino acids. V lost 2 bases and J lost 11; bases outside the gene matches: 9. The V gene's germline CDR1 is SGHAT and CDR2 FQNNGV. CDR3 loop: CASSLPTGPGAPLHF. The CDR3 nucleotides are TGTGCCAGCAGCTTACCGACAGGGCCCGGGGCACCCCTCCACTTT.

V and J are TRBV19 and TRBJ2-2; D unclear. CDR3 length equals 17 residues. V lost 2 bases, J lost 2 bases, and 15 bases lay in between. Per germline, CDR1 LNHDA and CDR2 SQIVND (reference sequence). The CDR3, as DNA: TGTGCCAGTAGTATATATATGCTCCCAGGAAACACCGGGGAGCTGTTTTTT. Protein product: CASSIYMLPGNTGELFF.

The chain joins TRBV20-1 to TRBJ1-3; D is uncertain. Germline CDR1 reads DFQATT; CDR2 reads SNEGSKA (reference sequence). V was clipped by 3 bases and J by 0 bases, with 12 bases between them. CDR3 size: 15 residues. The CDR3 spells CSASYRRISGNTIYF. CDR3 bases: TGCAGTGCTAGTTACAGACGGATCTCTGGAAACACCATATATTTT.

V usage is TRBV6-2 or TRBV6-3 and J usage is TRBJ1-1; 8 positions agree with TRBD1. The V gene end was trimmed by 4 bases and the J gene end by 2 bases; junction bases not matched to a gene: 6. Looked up from germline, CDR1 is MNHEY and CDR2 is SVGEGT. There are 15 residues in the CDR3. CDR3 nucleotide sequence: TGTGCCAGCAGTTCCCTCAGGGGGCTTAACACTGAAGCTTTCTTT. The encoded protein is CASSSLRGLNTEAFF.

Only one count was recorded for this clone. For the CDR3, the DNA is TGTGCCAGCAGCGGCGCTCTACAGGGGTCCGAGCAGTTCTTC. As protein: CASSGALQGSEQFF. The chain recombines TRBV9 with TRBJ2-1; 7 nucleotides match TRBD1. Germline CDR1 and CDR2: SGDLS and YYNGEE. The length of the CDR3 is 14 residues. Trimming cost V 3 bases and J 10 bases; bases outside gene matches: 10.

The genes are TRBV29-1 and TRBJ1-2; the match to TRBD1 covers 9 bases. The V and J ends lost 3 bases and 6 bases, in that order; junction bases with no gene match: 14. This CDR3 region has 16 residues. CDR1 and CDR2 (germline): SQVTM, ANQGSEA. The CDR3: CSVDPTGTGLGDGYTF. The DNA for the CDR3 is TGCAGCGTTGACCCAACCGGGACAGGGTTAGGGGATGGCTACACCTTC. The full variable domain, with the rest looked up from reference TRBV29-1 and TRBJ1-2, is SAVISQKPSRDICQRGTSLTIQCQVDSQVTMMFWYRQQPGQSLTLIATANQGSEATYESGFVIDKFPISRPNLTFSTLTVSNMSPEDSSIYLCSVDPTGTGLGDGYTFGSGTRLTVV.

This chain links TRBV28 with TRBJ2-3; TRBD2 aligns across 7 bases. CDR3 length: 16 residues. Germline loops: CDR1 MDHEN, CDR2 SYDVKM. V was pared by 6 bases and J by 1 base, with 10 bases of the junction left unmatched. The CDR3 region has the DNA TGTGCCAGCAGGTGGGGGGGGAGTGGACGCACAGATACGCAGTATTTT. This codes for CASRWGGSGRTDTQYF.

This clone was found a few times. The chain uses TRBV5-1 and TRBJ1-2, with 9 bases matching TRBD1. The length of the CDR3 is 16 residues. With 2 bases clipped from V and 0 bases from J, the junction kept 5 bases outside the gene matches. Germline CDR1 and CDR2: SGHRS and YFSETQ. CDR3 nucleotide sequence: TGCGCCAGCAGCTTAGCCGGGACAGGGACTAACTATGGCTACACCTTC. Protein: CASSLAGTGTNYGYTF.

The chain has TRBV4-1 and TRBJ1-6; perhaps TRBD1 as D (6 bases). V lost 4 bases and J 10 bases, leaving 14 bases between the germline ends. Germline V lookup: CDR1 MGHRA, CDR2 YSYEKL. This CDR3 comprises 14 residues. The CDR3 spells CASSPKGQGSPLHF. In nucleotides, the CDR3 is TGCGCCAGCAGCCCTAAAGGGCAGGGGTCACCCCTCCACTTT.

This rearrangement joins TRBV6-4 to TRBJ1-2; 12 nucleotides align to TRBD1. This CDR3 has 16 amino acids. Trimming removed 4 bases from V and 8 bases from J; junction bases left unmatched: 11. The germline V gene encodes CDR1 MRHNA and CDR2 SNTAGT. The CDR3 protein is CASSATPAGTGGGYTF. The CDR3 DNA reads as TGTGCCAGCAGTGCCACGCCCGCCGGGACAGGGGGCGGCTACACCTTC.

The V call is TRBV28, the J call TRBJ2-3; TRBD2 aligns across 8 bases. Germline CDR1 and CDR2: MDHEN and SYDVKM. This CDR3 comprises 17 residues. With 6 bases clipped from V and 4 bases from J, the junction kept 15 bases outside the gene matches. The CDR3 reads CASRSLLAEIPPDTQYF. As DNA, the CDR3 is TGTGCCAGCAGGTCCCTACTAGCGGAGATACCCCCAGATACGCAGTATTTT.

This chain connects TRBV19 to TRBJ2-1, with 9 bases matching TRBD2. Germline V CDR1 and CDR2: LNHDA, SQIVND (reference sequence). CDR3 length: 16 amino acids. Germline trimming cut 1 base from V and 4 bases from J; bases unmatched to any gene: 5. CDR3 amino acids: CASSIGESGGYNEQFF. The CDR3 nucleotides read TGTGCCAGTAGTATAGGGGAGAGCGGGGGGTACAATGAGCAGTTCTTC.

This clone has only a few counts. The chain couples TRBV7-2 to TRBJ1-2; D gene unclear. V lost 1 base to trimming and J lost 7 bases, with 10 bases between them. Germline V gene sequence: CDR1 SGHTA, CDR2 FQGNSA. This CDR3 spans 13 amino acids. The CDR3 sequence is CASSLGRGTGYTF. CDR3 nucleotides: TGTGCCAGCAGCTTAGGCCGGGGAACTGGCTACACCTTC. Together with reference TRBV7-2 and TRBJ1-2, the CDR3 gives the full variable domain: GAGVSQSPSNKVTEKGKDVELRCDPISGHTALYWYRQSLGQGLEFLIYFQGNSAPDKSGLPSDRFSAERTGGSVSTLTIQRTQQEDSAVYLCASSLGRGTGYTFGSGTRLTVV.

The genes are TRBV28 and TRBJ2-7, with D unresolved. From germline, CDR1 is MDHEN and CDR2 SYDVKM. CDR3 length: 16 amino acids. V was cut by 1 base and J by 0 bases, with 13 bases left in between. Here the CDR3 reads CASSLSPSDNSYEQYF. The CDR3 DNA reads as TGTGCCAGCAGTTTATCACCCTCAGACAACTCCTACGAGCAGTACTTC.

There are a few counts of this clone. V gene TRBV5-1 combines with J gene TRBJ2-6; D may be TRBD1 (6 bases). CDR1 is SGHRS, CDR2 YFSETQ, per germline. CDR3 length equals 17 residues. V gave up 0 bases and J gave up 0 bases, with 10 bases separating them. CDR3 residues: CASSLGQVTSGANVLTF. CDR3 bases: TGCGCCAGCAGCTTGGGACAGGTGACCTCTGGGGCCAACGTCCTGACTTTC.

J is TRBJ2-3 and V is TRBV5-1, with 9 bases aligning to TRBD1. Germline assignment: CDR1 SGHRS and CDR2 YFSETQ. This CDR3 is built from 16 residues. With 4 bases clipped from V and 2 bases from J, the junction kept 8 bases outside the gene matches. The CDR3 nucleotides are TGCGCCAGCAGCCTTACGACAGGGGGAACCACAGATACGCAGTATTTT. Translating gives CASSLTTGGTTDTQYF.